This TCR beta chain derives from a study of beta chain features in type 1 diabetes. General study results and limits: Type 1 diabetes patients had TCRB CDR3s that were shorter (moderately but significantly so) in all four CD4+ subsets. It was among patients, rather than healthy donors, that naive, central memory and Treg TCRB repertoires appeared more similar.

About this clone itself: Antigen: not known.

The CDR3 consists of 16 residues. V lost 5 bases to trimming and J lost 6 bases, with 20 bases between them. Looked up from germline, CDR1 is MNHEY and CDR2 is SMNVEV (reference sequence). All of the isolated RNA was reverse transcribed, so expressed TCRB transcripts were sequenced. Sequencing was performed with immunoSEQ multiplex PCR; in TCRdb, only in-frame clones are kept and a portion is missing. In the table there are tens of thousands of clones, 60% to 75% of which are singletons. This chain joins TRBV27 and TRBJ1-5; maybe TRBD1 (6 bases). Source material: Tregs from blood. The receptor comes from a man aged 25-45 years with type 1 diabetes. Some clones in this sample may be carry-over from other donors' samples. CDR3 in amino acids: CASSPHLQGGSQPQHF. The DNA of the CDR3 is TGTGCCAGCAGTCCCCACCTACAGGGAGGGAGTCAGCCCCAGCATTTT.